Each of the 29 T cell receptor beta chains below was sequenced from the same sample in a study of preoperative IRX-2 immunotherapy in early breast cancer. Repertoires were generated with immunoSEQ multiplex PCR, while TCRdb's copy carries only in-frame clones and drops some. The repertoire includes under 50,000 clones, approximately 85% of them detected once, and roughly 1.5% sits in the top ten. The sample's treatment: preoperative locoregional IRX-2 cytokine immunotherapy. The starting material was lymph node tissue, obtained after IRX-2 immunotherapy. The source is a human donor with breast cancer.

V gene TRBV6-8 combines with J gene TRBJ1-2, with D possibly being TRBD1 (5 bases). The V end was cut by 5 bases, the J end by 3 bases, with 16 bases between. The germline V gene has CDR1 MNHGY and CDR2 SAAAGT. CDR3 length equals 15 residues. CDR3 nucleotides: TGTGCCAGCAGTGCCATTGTGGGACGGTACTATGGCTACACCTTC. Translation gives CASSAIVGRYYGYTF.

This rearrangement joins TRBV28 to TRBJ2-2; D gene unclear. Germline CDR1 MDHEN, CDR2 SYDVKM. CDR3 length: 14 amino acids. V was clipped by 11 bases and J by 3 bases, with 16 bases between them. The CDR3 sequence is CACHGQRYTGELFF. For the CDR3, the DNA is TGTGCCTGTCACGGCCAAAGGTACACCGGGGAGCTGTTTTTT.

The gene calls are TRBV11-3 and TRBJ1-6, with 9 bases aligning to TRBD1. CDR3 length: 18 amino acids. The germline gives CDR1 SGHNT, CDR2 YENEEA. V lost 4 bases and J lost 7; bases outside the gene matches: 14. The CDR3: CASSSPDRGRPLNSPLHF. CDR3 DNA sequence: TGTGCCAGCAGCTCCCCGGACAGGGGACGTCCTCTAAATTCACCCCTCCACTTT.

The chain recombines TRBV6-8 with TRBJ1-2; 9 bases are shared with TRBD1. Germline trimming cut 10 bases from V and 4 bases from J; bases unmatched to any gene: 13. This CDR3 has 15 residues. The germline gives CDR1 MNHGY, CDR2 SAAAGT. The CDR3 is CAIRPGQGSGYGYTF. The CDR3 region has the DNA TGTGCCATCAGACCGGGACAGGGATCGGGCTATGGCTACACCTTC.

This clone has more than one count but fewer than ten. The rearrangement joins TRBV23-1 to TRBJ1-4; possibly TRBD1 for D (6 bases). TRBV23-1 is flagged as an ORF with uncertain function. V lost 9 bases and J 3 bases, leaving 14 bases between the germline ends. The CDR3 length is 14 residues. The DNA of the CDR3 is TGCGCCAGAAGCCCGGGACACCCTAATGAAAAACTGTTTTTT. It yields the protein CARSPGHPNEKLFF.

V usage is TRBV7-6 and J usage is TRBJ2-7; D is perhaps TRBD2 (5 bases). The CDR3 is made up of 17 amino acids. Germline CDR1 SGHVS, CDR2 FNYEAQ. V gave up 0 bases and J gave up 0 bases, with 15 bases separating them. The CDR3 here is CASSLAWAGLPSYEQYF. In DNA, the CDR3 is TGTGCCAGCAGCTTAGCCTGGGCGGGTCTCCCCTCCTACGAGCAGTACTTC.

This clone appeared a few times. This chain uses TRBV11-3 with TRBJ1-1, with 9 bases matching TRBD1. Trimming removed 4 bases from V and 1 base from J; junction bases left unmatched: 1. Germline CDR1 and CDR2: SGHNT and YENEEA. This CDR3 spans 14 amino acids. The DNA for the CDR3 is TGTGCCAGCAGCTCGGACAGGGGGAACACTGAAGCTTTCTTT. Translated: CASSSDRGNTEAFF. Complete variable domain (other parts from reference TRBV11-3 and TRBJ1-1): EAGVVQSPRYKIIEKKQPVAFWCNPISGHNTLYWYLQNLGQGPELLIRYENEEAVDDSQLPKDRFSAERLKGVDSTLKIQPAELGDSAVYLCASSSDRGNTEAFFGQGTRLTVV.

The chain is built from TRBV6-7 and TRBJ2-7; weak D call: TRBD1 (6 bases). TRBV6-7 qualifies as an ORF whose function is uncertain. Deletions cut 6 bases from V and 7 bases from J, with 10 bases between. The CDR3 extends over 11 amino acids. The DNA of the CDR3 is TGTGCCAGCAGCACCGGGACAGAGCAGTACTTC. Protein product: CASSTGTEQYF.

This chain uses TRBV6-4 with TRBJ2-7; D remains ambiguous. V dropped 10 bases and J dropped 4 bases, with 11 bases sitting between them. Germline CDR1 and CDR2: MRHNA and SNTAGT. The CDR3 totals 11 residues. The CDR3 nucleotides read TGTGCCACTTCTCGGGCGTACGAGCAGTACTTC. It yields the protein CATSRAYEQYF.

The chain is built from TRBV11-3 and TRBJ2-2; TRBD2 agrees at 9 bases. Trimming took 5 bases from V and 2 from J; bases not matched to a gene: 6. This CDR3 is built from 16 residues. Germline V gene data show CDR1 as SGHNT and CDR2 as YENEEA. In nucleotides, the CDR3 is TGTGCCAGCAGCCAGAGCGGGGGGACTAACACCGGGGAGCTGTTTTTT. Residues: CASSQSGGTNTGELFF.

The gene calls are TRBV12-5 and TRBJ2-2, with D perhaps TRBD1 (6 bases). This CDR3 has 19 amino acids. Trimming took off 2 bases at V and 0 bases at J, with 19 bases between the two ends. The germline V gene encodes CDR1 LGHNT and CDR2 FRNRAP. The CDR3, as DNA: TGTGCTAGTGGTTTGTTGGGACAACCTTCAAACGCGAACACCGGGGAGCTGTTTTTT. Protein: CASGLLGQPSNANTGELFF.

The gene calls are TRBV7-7 and TRBJ1-3; D is unresolved. This CDR3 contains 15 residues. V lost 3 bases and J 2 bases, leaving 11 bases between the germline ends. CDR1 SSHAT and CDR2 FNYEAQ come from the germline V gene (reference sequence). The CDR3, as DNA: TGTGCCAGCAGCTTGCCCGACAACCCTGGAAACACCATATATTTT. Protein: CASSLPDNPGNTIYF.

This clone was seen just once. This chain uses TRBV7-2 with TRBJ1-2, with 9 bases fitting TRBD1. The germline CDR1 and CDR2 sequences are SGHTA and FQGNSA. Losses at the gene ends were 5 bases for V and 4 bases for J; bases not matched to a gene: 17. The CDR3 extends over 18 amino acids. The CDR3 DNA follows: TGTGCCAGCAGCCCGAGCGGGACAGGGAAGTATTTGAGCTATGGCTACACCTTC. Its protein is CASSPSGTGKYLSYGYTF. Together with reference TRBV7-2 and TRBJ1-2, the CDR3 gives the full variable domain: GAGVSQSPSNKVTEKGKDVELRCDPISGHTALYWYRQSLGQGLEFLIYFQGNSAPDKSGLPSDRFSAERTGGSVSTLTIQRTQQEDSAVYLCASSPSGTGKYLSYGYTFGSGTRLTVV.

CDR3 DNA sequence: TGTGCTAGTGGTTTATTTAGAGCCGGGACAGCGCTGAACACTGAAGCTTTCTTT. As protein: CASGLFRAGTALNTEAFF. V and J are TRBV12-5 and TRBJ1-1; 7 bases map to TRBD1. CDR1 and CDR2 from the germline V gene are LGHNT and FRNRAP. This CDR3 has 18 amino acids. The J segment lost 0 bases and the V segment lost 3 bases, leaving 13 bases of the junction unmatched.

The V call is TRBV11-3, the J call TRBJ1-4; the match to TRBD1 covers 7 bases. CDR1 is SGHNT and CDR2 is YENEEA in the germline V gene. Trimming removed 5 bases from V and 5 bases from J; junction bases left unmatched: 11. The CDR3 covers 16 residues. DNA for the CDR3: TGTGCCAGCAGCCTTAATGAATACAGGGGAAATGAAAAACTGTTTTTT. Translating it yields CASSLNEYRGNEKLFF.

Only a few counts were recorded for this clone. The chain uses TRBV28 and TRBJ1-6, with 7 bases that match TRBD1. Per germline, CDR1 MDHEN and CDR2 SYDVKM. The CDR3 is 14 residues long. Trimming cost V 0 bases and J 10 bases; bases outside gene matches: 3. CDR3 sequence reads: CASSLWGDSSPLHF. As DNA, the CDR3 is TGTGCCAGCAGTTTATGGGGGGACAGCTCACCCCTCCACTTT.

As to this clone: The junction shows a germline mismatch at one end, possibly a read error. V usage is TRBV6-8 and J usage is TRBJ1-5; possibly TRBD1 for D (5 bases). This CDR3 contains 14 residues. Germline values: CDR1 MNHGY, CDR2 SAAAGT. CDR3 sequence: CAISVPGPNQPQHF. The DNA for the CDR3 is TGTGCCATCAGTGTGCCGGGGCCGAATCAGCCCCAGCATTTT.

The chain recombines TRBV28 with TRBJ2-1, with D tentatively TRBD2 (7 bases). The V and J ends lost 3 bases and 5 bases respectively, with 14 bases between them. The CDR3 spans 15 residues. The V gene's germline CDR1 is MDHEN and CDR2 SYDVKM. The CDR3 spells CASSFGGRRNNEQFF. CDR3 DNA sequence: TGTGCCAGCAGTTTCGGGGGGCGCCGCAACAATGAGCAGTTCTTC.

Comments on this clone: One junction end does not reproduce the germline sequence, and a read error may be involved. The rearrangement links TRBV28 to TRBJ2-7; TRBD1 agrees at 8 bases. Germline V gives CDR1 MDHEN, CDR2 SYDVKM. The CDR3 covers 15 residues. CDR3 DNA: TGTGCTAGCATCCCGGACAGGGCGCGTCTCTACGAGCAGTACTTC. Its protein is CASIPDRARLYEQYF.

V gene TRBV15 combines with J gene TRBJ2-7; D not resolved. The V end was cut by 0 bases, the J end by 3 bases, with 9 bases between. Germline values: CDR1 LNHNV, CDR2 YYDKDF (reference sequence). This CDR3 is 14 amino acids long. CDR3 in amino acids: CATSRERRNYEQYF. CDR3 coding DNA: TGTGCCACCAGCAGAGAAAGACGAAACTACGAGCAGTACTTC.

The gene calls are TRBV6-8 and TRBJ2-2; D unclear. Germline-derived CDR1 and CDR2 are MNHGY and SAAAGT. Trimming shortened V by 6 bases and J by 5 bases, and 16 bases separated the two germline ends. The CDR3 has 15 residues. CDR3 nucleotides: TGTGCCAGCAGCAACAGCGCTCCCATGACCGGGGAGCTGTTTTTT. It codes for CASSNSAPMTGELFF.

The V and J genes are TRBV9 and TRBJ1-1; 9 bases are a match to TRBD1. With 5 bases clipped from V and 5 bases from J, the junction kept 10 bases outside the gene matches. Germline assignment: CDR1 SGDLS and CDR2 YYNGEE. The CDR3 has 15 amino acids. The CDR3 DNA reads TGTGCCAGCAGGGCTGACAGGGGGACGCGAACTGAAGCTTTCTTT. Translation: CASRADRGTRTEAFF. The complete variable domain, with remaining parts taken from reference TRBV9 and TRBJ1-1, reads DSGVTQTPKHLITATGQRVTLRCSPRSGDLSVYWYQQSLDQGLQFLIQYYNGEERAKGNILERFSAQQFPDLHSELNLSSLELGDSALYFCASRADRGTRTEAFFGQGTRLTVV.

V and J are TRBV6-8 and TRBJ1-1; D is unclear. The ends were cut back, 7 bases at V and 3 bases at J, with 12 bases in the middle. Per the germline V gene, CDR1 is MNHGY and CDR2 is SAAAGT. The CDR3 loop spans 13 amino acids. CDR3 residues: CASTVILDTEAFF. CDR3 bases: TGTGCCAGCACTGTGATCTTGGACACTGAAGCTTTCTTT.

Comments on this clone: The sample contains more than one DNA sequence encoding this CDR3. The chain combines TRBV28 with TRBJ1-2; D might be TRBD1 (5 bases). Trimming removed 6 bases from V and 3 bases from J, with 11 bases in between. This CDR3 is 13 amino acids long. The germline gives CDR1 MDHEN, CDR2 SYDVKM. CDR3 coding DNA: TGTGCCAGCAGCCTCGACAGAGACTATGGCTACACCTTC. Protein sequence: CASSLDRDYGYTF.

This rearrangement joins TRBV7-4 to TRBJ2-2; D possibly uses TRBD1 or TRBD2 (6 bases each). The V and J ends lost 2 bases and 7 bases respectively, with 11 bases between them. The length of the CDR3 is 14 residues. Germline V gives CDR1 SGHVT, CDR2 SQSDAQ. This CDR3 is CASSLQGRSGELFF. CDR3 coding DNA: TGTGCCAGCAGCTTACAGGGGAGGAGCGGGGAGCTGTTTTTT.

This clone came up once. V is TRBV7-6 and J is TRBJ2-5; D unclear. CDR1 and CDR2 from the germline V gene are SGHVS and FNYEAQ. The V gene lost 0 bases and the J gene lost 9 bases, with 14 bases spanning the gap. The length of the CDR3 is 14 residues. For the CDR3, the DNA is TGTGCCAGCAGCTTAGCCGTGGGGTGGGTCGCCCAGTACTTC. Translated: CASSLAVGWVAQYF.

The chain recombines TRBV5-1 with TRBJ1-1; D remains unclear. This CDR3 has 14 amino acids. Germline CDR1 SGHRS, CDR2 YFSETQ. The V gene lost 0 bases and the J gene lost 2 bases, with 8 bases spanning the gap. The CDR3 reads CASSLEAPNTEAFF. DNA for the CDR3: TGCGCCAGCAGCTTGGAGGCCCCTAACACTGAAGCTTTCTTT.

The V gene is TRBV28, the J gene TRBJ2-7; 9 bases are shared with TRBD2. V trimming: 7 bases; J trimming: 3 bases; junction bases outside the gene matches: 7. The CDR3 has 14 amino acids. Per the germline V gene, CDR1 is MDHEN and CDR2 is SYDVKM. The CDR3 sequence is CASTGGGALYEQYF. CDR3 nucleotide sequence: TGTGCCAGCACTGGCGGGGGGGCTCTCTACGAGCAGTACTTC.

The V call is TRBV15, the J call TRBJ1-2; D is ambiguous. Germline V gives CDR1 LNHNV, CDR2 YYDKDF (reference sequence). This CDR3 is 16 amino acids long. The V end lost 1 base, the J end lost 3 bases, and 15 bases lay between the germline ends. CDR3 sequence: CATSRGLPRADYGYTF. Written as DNA, the CDR3 is TGTGCCACCAGCAGAGGCTTGCCTCGGGCGGACTATGGCTACACCTTC.